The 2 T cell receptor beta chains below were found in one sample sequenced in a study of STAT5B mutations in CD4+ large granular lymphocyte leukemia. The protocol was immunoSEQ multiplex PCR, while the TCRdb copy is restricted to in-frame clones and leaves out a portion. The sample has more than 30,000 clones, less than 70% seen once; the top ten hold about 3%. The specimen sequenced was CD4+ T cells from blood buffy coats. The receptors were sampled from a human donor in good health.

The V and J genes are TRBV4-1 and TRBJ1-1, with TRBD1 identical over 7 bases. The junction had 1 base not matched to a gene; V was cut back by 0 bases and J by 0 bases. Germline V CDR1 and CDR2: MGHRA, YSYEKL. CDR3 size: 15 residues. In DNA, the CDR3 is TGCGCCAGCAGCCAAGATGGGACAGTGAACACTGAAGCTTTCTTT. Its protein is CASSQDGTVNTEAFF.

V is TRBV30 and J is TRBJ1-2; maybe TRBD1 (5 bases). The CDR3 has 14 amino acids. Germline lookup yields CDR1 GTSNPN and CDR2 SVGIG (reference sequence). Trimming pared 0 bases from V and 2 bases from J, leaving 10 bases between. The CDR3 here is CAWSVVQDNYGYTF. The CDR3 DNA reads TGTGCCTGGAGTGTAGTACAGGACAACTATGGCTACACCTTC.